This T cell receptor beta chain was captured by sequencing in a study of CD8+ T cells in alopecia areata. Study-wide points: Throughout tofacitinib, many expanded lesional clones continued to persist in scalp and blood. As there was one nonresponder, how baseline CD8+ expansion relates to response remains uncertain.

After isolation, RNA underwent reverse transcription to generate cDNA as the sequencing template. Some clones are missing from TCRdb's copy, which holds only in-frame ones; the method was immunoSEQ multiplex PCR. The sample carries 150,000 to 200,000 clones, less than 70% recorded once. As concerns this clone: Its antigen is as yet unknown.

V gave up 3 bases and J gave up 7 bases, with 16 bases separating them. From germline, CDR1 is GTSNPN and CDR2 SVGIG (reference sequence). The CDR3 runs to 15 residues. Treatment specified: oral pan-JAK inhibitor, 5-10 mg twice daily. The source is a human donor with alopecia areata. This specimen consisted of CD4+ T cells sorted from blood, obtained at approximately week 50, from a patient treated with tofacitinib. This chain connects TRBV30 to TRBJ1-6, with D hard to call. CDR3 coding DNA: TGTGCCTGGAGCGCCGCCGGGAACCCAAATTCACCCCTCCACTTT. It translates to CAWSAAGNPNSPLHF.